The 10 T cell receptor beta chains reported below all come from one sample, sequenced in a study of a mutant IDH1 vaccine in newly diagnosed glioma (dated by TCRdb to the early 2020s). Per the publication, the time point label means: week 35, safety follow-up. Each vaccine dose was 300 ug of a 20-mer mutant IDH1 peptide in Montanide, given subcutaneously with topical imiquimod. Library method: the immunoSEQ multiplex PCR assay. TCRdb's version of the immuneACCESS table is confined to in-frame rearrangements and falls short of the full clone set. An unresolved V gene accounts for under half of the shortfall where checked; the remainder is of unknown origin. The sample yields about 32,000 clones; about four fifths were counted once. The ten largest make up roughly 3.2% of the sample. The antigens of these receptors remain unknown. The sequencing here drew on PBMCs, taken from a glioma patient whose treatment included an IDH1 peptide vaccine. These receptors originate from a man aged 35 to 55 with glioma. Some clones in this sample may be carry-over from other donors' samples.

The chain joins TRBV9 to TRBJ2-1; 11 positions agree with TRBD2. V gave up 0 bases and J gave up 6 bases; unmatched junction bases: 14. This CDR3 is built from 19 residues. Germline V CDR1 and CDR2: SGDLS, YYNGEE. CDR3 protein: CASSVAQWGSGGATNEQFF. CDR3 in DNA: TGTGCCAGCAGCGTAGCTCAATGGGGTAGCGGGGGGGCAACCAATGAGCAGTTCTTC.

This chain connects TRBV5-4 to TRBJ2-3; D call uncertain. In germline, CDR1 is SGHNT, CDR2 YYREEE (reference sequence). This CDR3 region has 16 residues. Deletions cut 1 base from V and 1 base from J, with 13 bases between. The CDR3 region is CASSLLAGGGTDTQYF. CDR3 in DNA: TGTGCCAGCAGCTTGTTGGCTGGCGGAGGCACAGATACGCAGTATTTT.

This chain connects TRBV7-9 to TRBJ1-2; D is perhaps TRBD1 (5 bases). The CDR3 covers 16 residues. Germline V gene sequence: CDR1 SEHNR, CDR2 FQNEAQ (reference sequence). The ends were cut back, 5 bases at V and 4 bases at J, with 20 bases in the middle. CDR3 region: CASSPLPGQAPYGYTF. CDR3 in DNA: TGTGCCAGCAGCCCGTTGCCCGGACAAGCGCCCTATGGCTACACCTTC.

In the case of this clone: A single base separates this from a much larger clone, so it may be a read error. The chain uses TRBV7-2 and TRBJ1-1, with no clear D. This CDR3 has 13 residues. V lost 2 bases to trimming and J lost 1 base, with 5 bases between them. Germline lookup yields CDR1 SGHTA and CDR2 FQGNSA. The CDR3 is CASSLYRNTEAFF. The CDR3 DNA is TGTGCCAGCAGCTTATACAGGAACACTGAAGCTTTCTTT.

V gene TRBV4-3 combines with J gene TRBJ1-2; the match to TRBD1 covers 7 bases. The germline V gene encodes CDR1 LGHNA and CDR2 YSLEER. The CDR3 extends over 17 amino acids. Germline trimming cut 0 bases from V and 1 base from J; bases unmatched to any gene: 8. The CDR3 nucleotides read TGCGCCAGCAGCCAAGATAACAGGGGAGAATATAACTATGGCTACACCTTC. Protein: CASSQDNRGEYNYGYTF.

The genes are TRBV7-6 and TRBJ1-5; no clear D. The germline V gene has CDR1 SGHVS and CDR2 FNYEAQ. The CDR3 spans 11 residues. Trimming stripped 5 bases from V and 7 bases from J, with 6 bases between. As DNA, the CDR3 is TGTGCCAGCAGCCGCGGACAGCCCCAGCATTTT. This encodes CASSRGQPQHF.

The V and J genes are TRBV5-1 and TRBJ2-6, with TRBD2 as a possible D gene (5 bases). Between the trimmed V and J ends, which lost 1 base and 0 bases, there was a span of 11 bases. Germline-derived CDR1 and CDR2 are SGHRS and YFSETQ. This CDR3 is 17 amino acids long. CDR3 nucleotides: TGCGCCAGCAGCTTGAGAGCGACTAACTCTGGGGCCAACGTCCTGACTTTC. This sequence encodes CASSLRATNSGANVLTF.

The chain has TRBV25-1 and TRBJ1-6; D ambiguous. Trimming pared 5 bases from V and 9 bases from J, leaving 17 bases between. CDR1 and CDR2 from the germline V gene are MGHDK and SYGVNS. The CDR3 totals 15 residues. In DNA form, the CDR3 reads TGTGCCAGCAGTCTGATCCATCTGGCCCGTTCACCCCTCCACTTT. It yields the protein CASSLIHLARSPLHF.

The rearrangement joins TRBV30 to TRBJ1-4; no definite D call. The CDR3 is made up of 14 amino acids. The germline gives CDR1 GTSNPN, CDR2 SVGIG (reference sequence). V lost 1 base to trimming and J lost 4 bases, with 10 bases between them. The CDR3 DNA reads as TGTGCCTGGAGTGGGAACCGTAATAATGAAAAACTGTTTTTT. Its translation is CAWSGNRNNEKLFF.

This chain connects TRBV7-9 to TRBJ2-7; no reliable D call. This CDR3 region has 13 residues. V lost 1 base and J 6 bases, leaving 10 bases between the germline ends. The germline V gene has CDR1 SEHNR and CDR2 FQNEAQ (reference sequence). CDR3 in DNA: TGTGCCAGCAGCTTAGGTCCTCCCGCCGAGCAGTACTTC. This encodes CASSLGPPAEQYF. Variable domain in full (rest from reference TRBV7-9 and TRBJ2-7): DTGVSQNPRHKITKRGQNVTFRCDPISEHNRLYWYRQTLGQGPEFLTYFQNEAQLEKSRLLSDRFSAERPKGSFSTLEIQRTEQGDSAMYLCASSLGPPAEQYFGPGTRLTVT.